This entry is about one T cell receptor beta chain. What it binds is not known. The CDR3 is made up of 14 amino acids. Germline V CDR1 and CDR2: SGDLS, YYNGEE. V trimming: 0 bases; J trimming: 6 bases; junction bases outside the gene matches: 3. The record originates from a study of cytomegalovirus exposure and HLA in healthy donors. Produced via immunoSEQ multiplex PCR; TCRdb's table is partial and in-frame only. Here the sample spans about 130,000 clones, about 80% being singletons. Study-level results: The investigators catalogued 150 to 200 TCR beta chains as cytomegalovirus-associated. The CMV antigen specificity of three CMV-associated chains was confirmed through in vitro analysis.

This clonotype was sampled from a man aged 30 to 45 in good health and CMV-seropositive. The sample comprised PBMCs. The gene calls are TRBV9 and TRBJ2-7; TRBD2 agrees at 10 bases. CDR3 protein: CASSVERGGREQYF. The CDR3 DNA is TGTGCCAGCAGCGTAGAGCGGGGGGGCCGCGAGCAGTACTTC.